The next 15 T cell receptor beta chains were all read from a single sample in a study of T cell changes during pregnancy in multiple sclerosis. This table comes from immunoSEQ multiplex PCR, and its TCRdb copy is limited to in-frame clones, with some not included. Of about 100,000 clones listed, about nine tenths were seen once; the top ten hold approximately 2%. The material sequenced was peripheral blood, taken after pregnancy. These receptors originate from a female donor with multiple sclerosis, enrolled in a pregnancy study.

The chain couples TRBV6-5 to TRBJ1-1, with D possibly TRBD1 on 5 matching bases. The CDR3 totals 11 residues. V was trimmed by 7 bases and J by 11 bases, leaving 14 bases between them. Looked up from germline, CDR1 is MNHEY and CDR2 is SVGAGI. The CDR3 here is CASTRGVLAFF. Here the CDR3 DNA reads TGTGCCAGCACGCGGGGGGTGTTGGCTTTCTTT.

This rearrangement joins TRBV6-5 to TRBJ2-7; 8 bases are shared with TRBD1. In germline, CDR1 is MNHEY, CDR2 SVGAGI. CDR3 size: 14 residues. J was trimmed by 4 bases and V by 7 bases; bases with no gene match: 9. In DNA form, the CDR3 reads TGTGCCAGCACACGTGGACAGGGAGTGTACGAGCAGTACTTC. This codes for CASTRGQGVYEQYF.

The rearrangement joins TRBV5-6 to TRBJ1-1; TRBD1 matches at 7 bases. The J segment lost 7 bases and the V segment lost 0 bases, leaving 9 bases of the junction unmatched. CDR1 SGHDT and CDR2 YYEEEE come from the germline V gene. CDR3 length equals 15 residues. CDR3 sequence (DNA): TGTGCCAGCAGCTTGGTTGCGACAGGGCGGAGTGAAGCTTTCTTT. Translating gives CASSLVATGRSEAFF.

The V and J genes are TRBV10-3 and TRBJ1-1; D perhaps matches TRBD1 (6 bases). Trimming stripped 0 bases from V and 0 bases from J, with 14 bases between. The germline V gene encodes CDR1 ENHRY and CDR2 SYGVKD. CDR3 length: 17 residues. CDR3 DNA sequence: TGTGCCATCAGTGAGTCTCCCCCGGACAGAGTGAACACTGAAGCTTTCTTT. Protein: CAISESPPDRVNTEAFF.

The chain couples TRBV19 to TRBJ2-2; 10 bases match TRBD1. V trimming: 6 bases; J trimming: 4 bases; junction bases outside the gene matches: 2. There are 14 residues in the CDR3. Germline lookup yields CDR1 LNHDA and CDR2 SQIVND (reference sequence). CDR3 sequence (DNA): TGTGCCAGTAGGGGGACAGGGGCCACCGGGGAGCTGTTTTTT. Translated: CASRGTGATGELFF.

The chain is built from TRBV5-6 and TRBJ2-7; unclear D gene. The CDR3 runs 12 residues. In germline, CDR1 is SGHDT, CDR2 YYEEEE. With 1 base removed from V and 6 bases from J, the gap between germline ends came to 8 bases. This CDR3 is CASSLYVSEQYF. DNA for the CDR3: TGTGCCAGCAGCTTGTATGTTTCCGAGCAGTACTTC.

The genes are TRBV11-3 and TRBJ2-7; D possibly corresponds to TRBD2 (5 bases). This CDR3 is 14 amino acids long. V dropped 0 bases and J dropped 2 bases, with 8 bases sitting between them. The germline gives CDR1 SGHNT, CDR2 YENEEA. CDR3 coding DNA: TGTGCCAGCAGCTTAGAGGGGAGAACCTACGAGCAGTACTTC. It specifies CASSLEGRTYEQYF.

About this clone itself: Other DNA sequences from this sample encode an identical CDR3 as well. The chain combines TRBV2 with TRBJ2-1; 9 bases line up with TRBD2. V was clipped by 1 base and J by 3 bases; unmatched bases: 4. Germline V gene sequence: CDR1 SNHLY, CDR2 FYNNEI. The CDR3 loop spans 16 amino acids. The CDR3 spells CASSEVRLAVYNEQFF. The CDR3, as DNA: TGTGCCAGCAGTGAAGTAAGACTAGCGGTCTACAATGAGCAGTTCTTC.

The V gene is TRBV5-1, the J gene TRBJ2-2; tentative D call: TRBD1 (6 bases). V was trimmed by 1 base and J by 5 bases, leaving 9 bases between them. Germline values: CDR1 SGHRS, CDR2 YFSETQ. This CDR3 region has 14 residues. The DNA of the CDR3 is TGCGCCAGCAGCTTGACAGGGCTAACCGGGGAGCTGTTTTTT. As protein: CASSLTGLTGELFF.

This sequence joins TRBV10-3 and TRBJ2-2; the D is unclear. This CDR3 comprises 16 residues. V was trimmed by 3 bases and J by 2 bases, leaving 13 bases between them. Germline CDR1 reads ENHRY; CDR2 reads SYGVKD. CDR3 bases: TGTGCCATCAGTGACTCAAACACCTTCAACACCGGGGAGCTGTTTTTT. Translating gives CAISDSNTFNTGELFF.

V and J are TRBV27 and TRBJ2-7; 9 nucleotides match TRBD2. The germline V gene encodes CDR1 MNHEY and CDR2 SMNVEV (reference sequence). The J segment lost 0 bases and the V segment lost 2 bases, leaving 2 bases of the junction unmatched. The CDR3 loop spans 15 amino acids. The CDR3 DNA is TGTGCCAGCAGTTTAGAAGCGGGGGGCTCCTACGAGCAGTACTTC. As protein: CASSLEAGGSYEQYF.

This chain connects TRBV5-1 to TRBJ2-5; 10 positions agree with TRBD2. Germline V gene sequence: CDR1 SGHRS, CDR2 YFSETQ. V was clipped by 4 bases and J by 2 bases; unmatched bases: 5. The CDR3 loop spans 15 amino acids. CDR3 loop: CASSKAGGEQETQYF. The CDR3 coding sequence is TGCGCCAGCAGCAAAGCGGGGGGGGAACAAGAGACCCAGTACTTC.

The CDR3 loop reads CAWRGTGGFSPLHF. In DNA, the CDR3 is TGTGCCTGGAGGGGGACAGGGGGTTTTTCACCCCTCCACTTT. The chain joins TRBV30 to TRBJ1-6; 11 nucleotides match TRBD1. The CDR3 extends over 14 amino acids. V lost 3 bases to trimming and J lost 9 bases; unmatched junction nucleotides: 4. Per the germline V gene, CDR1 is GTSNPN and CDR2 is SVGIG (reference sequence).

This chain links TRBV10-3 with TRBJ1-5, with 7 bases aligning to TRBD1. Germline V gene sequence: CDR1 ENHRY, CDR2 SYGVKD. V trimming: 3 bases; J trimming: 2 bases; junction bases outside the gene matches: 10. The CDR3 consists of 17 residues. CDR3 sequence reads: CAISENRGGGGNQPQHF. Here the CDR3 DNA reads TGTGCCATCAGTGAAAACAGGGGCGGGGGGGGCAATCAGCCCCAGCATTTT.

The rearrangement joins TRBV5-1 to TRBJ2-5; D may be TRBD1 (6 bases). Germline V lookup: CDR1 SGHRS, CDR2 YFSETQ. This CDR3 comprises 15 residues. Trimming took off 4 bases at V and 0 bases at J, with 13 bases between the two ends. The CDR3 sequence: CASSPGQTYQETQYF. CDR3 nucleotide sequence: TGCGCCAGCAGCCCGGGACAAACGTACCAAGAGACCCAGTACTTC.